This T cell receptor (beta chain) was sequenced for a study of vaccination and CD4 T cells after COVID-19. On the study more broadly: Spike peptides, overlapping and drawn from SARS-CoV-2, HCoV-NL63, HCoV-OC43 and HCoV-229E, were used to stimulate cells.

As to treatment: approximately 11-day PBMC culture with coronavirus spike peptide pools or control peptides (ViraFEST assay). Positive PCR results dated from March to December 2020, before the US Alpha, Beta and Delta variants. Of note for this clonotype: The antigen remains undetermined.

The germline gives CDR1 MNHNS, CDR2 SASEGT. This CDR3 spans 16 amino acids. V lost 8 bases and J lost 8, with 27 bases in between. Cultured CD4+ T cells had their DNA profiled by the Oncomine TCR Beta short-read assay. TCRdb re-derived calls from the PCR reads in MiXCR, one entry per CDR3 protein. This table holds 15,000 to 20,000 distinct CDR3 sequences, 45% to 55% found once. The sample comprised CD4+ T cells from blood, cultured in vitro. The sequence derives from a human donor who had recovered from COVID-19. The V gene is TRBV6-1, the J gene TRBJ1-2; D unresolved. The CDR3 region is CASGNTGRATLRGYTF. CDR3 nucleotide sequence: TGTGCCAGCGGAAACACCGGGCGGGCCACACTTAGAGGCTACACCTTC.